This is a list of T cell receptor beta chains from one sample in a study of blood T cells in healthy people across ages. Via MiXCR, TCRdb re-called the 5' RACE reads, giving one row per CDR3 protein. The sample lists some 1,800,000 distinct CDR3 sequences, roughly 43% occurring once. Specimen: blood. All receptors derive from a human donor in good health. CDR3s include the opening cysteine and the closing phenylalanine or tryptophan. D genes are given only for firm matches. Some rows mark clone size as missing; the rest say once, few, many or name a class of expanded clone.

clone_size d_call j_call v_call cdr3_nt cdr3_aa
. TRBD1 TRBJ1-2 TRBV5-1 TGCGCCAGCAGCCAGAGTGAAAGGGGGCGCAGAAATTCTAACTATGGCTACACCTTC CASSQSERGRRNSNYGYTF
few . TRBJ1-2 TRBV7-9 TGTGCCAGCAGTCGAGGGGGGTTCTATGGCTACACCTTC CASSRGGFYGYTF
. TRBD1 TRBJ1-2 TRBV5-1 TGCGCCAGCAGCCGAGAACCGGGACAGGGGTGGTCGAACTATGGCTACACCTTC CASSREPGQGWSNYGYTF
. TRBD1 TRBJ2-2 TRBV5-1 TGCGCCAGCAGCGTACGGACAGGGTACACCGGGGAGCTGTTTTTT CASSVRTGYTGELFF
few . TRBJ2-6 TRBV7-2 TGTGCCAGCAGCGCCGGACTGCCCGGGGCCAACGTCCTGACTTTC CASSAGLPGANVLTF
many TRBD1 TRBJ2-7 TRBV10-3 TGTGCCACCTCAGACAGGGGAACCTACGAGCAGTACTTC CATSDRGTYEQYF
. . TRBJ2-7 TRBV20-1 TGCAGTGCTAGAGATACGAGGGCGCGCGAGCAGTACTTC CSARDTRAREQYF
. . TRBJ1-2 TRBV27 TGTGCCAGCAGTCCCAGCCCGGCCGGTTTCCAGAGGGATGGCTACACCTTC CASSPSPAGFQRDGYTF
. TRBD2 TRBJ2-1 TRBV20-1 TGCAGTGCCTGGGCTAGCGGGGGTTACAATGAGCAGTTCTTC CSAWASGGYNEQFF
. . TRBJ1-2 TRBV12-3/TRBV12-4 TGTGCCAGCAGTTACTCCGGGCCTGGCTACACCTTC CASSYSGPGYTF
. TRBD2 TRBJ2-5 TRBV4-1 TGCGCCAGCAGCCAAGTCTCGCGGGGGGACGCAAATCTAATCCAAGAGACCCAGTACTTC CASSQVSRGDANLIQETQYF
. . TRBJ2-1 TRBV24-1 TGTGCCACCAGTGATTTAGGTGGTTGGGAGTTCTTC CATSDLGGWEFF
. . TRBJ1-1 TRBV4-3 TGCGCCAGCAGCCAAGATTGGGGTAGCACTGAAGCTTTCTTT CASSQDWGSTEAFF
. TRBD2 TRBJ2-1 TRBV7-9 TGTGCCAGCAGCTTAGCTCTGGCGGGGGGTAGCAATGAGCAGTTCTTC CASSLALAGGSNEQFF
. . TRBJ2-5 TRBV6-5 TGTGCCAGCAGTTACTCGCTGGCAGGGGCGCACCAAGAGACCCAGTACTTC CASSYSLAGAHQETQYF
many . TRBJ2-7 TRBV5-1 TGCGCCAGCAAAAAAGGGTTCGAACTTTACTACGAGCAGTACTTC CASKKGFELYYEQYF
few TRBD1 TRBJ1-2 TRBV11-3 TGTGCCAGCAGCCTAACCCACAGGGGCTTTGGCTACACCTTC CASSLTHRGFGYTF
. TRBD2 TRBJ2-4 TRBV7-9 TGTGCCAGCAGTTCCGGGACTAGCGCCCGGAACATTCAGTACTTC CASSSGTSARNIQYF
. . TRBJ2-1 TRBV7-8 TGTGCCAGCAGCTTCTTTGCGCATGGCTACAATGAGCAGTTCTTC CASSFFAHGYNEQFF
. TRBD2 TRBJ2-3 TRBV12-3/TRBV12-4 TGTGCCAGCAGTTTAGGTTTACTAGCGGGGGAAAGCACAGATACGCAGTATTTT CASSLGLLAGESTDTQYF
. . TRBJ2-3 TRBV2 TGTGCCAGCAGTGAAGCGCTTCCGGGGGGCAATACGCAGTATTTT CASSEALPGGNTQYF
once . TRBJ2-1 TRBV2 TGTGCCAGCAGGGTAGGACAGATTGACAATGAGCAGTTCTTC CASRVGQIDNEQFF
. . TRBJ2-3 TRBV4-1 TGCGCCAGCAGCTCCCACTGGGGGTGGGCGTTGTATACGCAGTATTTT CASSSHWGWALYTQYF
. TRBD2 TRBJ2-3 TRBV12-3/TRBV12-4 TGTGCCAGCAGCCCCAGCCTAGCGGGGGGAAGGACAGATACGCAGTATTTT CASSPSLAGGRTDTQYF
. . TRBJ2-5 TRBV20-1 TGCAGTGTTTTAGGAAAGACCCAGTACTTC CSVLGKTQYF
few . TRBJ2-5 TRBV3-1 TGTGCCAGCAGCCATACTCCCAGGGAGACCCAGTACTTC CASSHTPRETQYF
. . TRBJ2-7 TRBV19 TGTGCCAGTAGCCCACAATACAGGGCTTACGAGCAGTACTTC CASSPQYRAYEQYF
. . TRBJ1-4 TRBV7-6 TGTGCCAGCAGCCCCCAGGCCAGTTTGGCCACTAATGAAAAACTGTTTTTT CASSPQASLATNEKLFF
. . TRBJ2-5 TRBV25-1 TGTGCCAGCAGTAATCGGGGACCGTACCAAGAGACCCAGTACTTC CASSNRGPYQETQYF
. TRBD2 TRBJ2-1 TRBV30 TGTGCCTGGAGGGTTGGACTAGTGGGGGGGGATGAGCAGTTCTTC CAWRVGLVGGDEQFF
. . TRBJ2-1 TRBV11-3 TGTGCCAGCAGCTATTTATTGGATGAGCAGTTCTTC CASSYLLDEQFF
. . TRBJ1-5 TRBV18 TGTGCCAGCCCACCCGAGGCTACTAGCAATCAGCCCCAGCATTTT CASPPEATSNQPQHF
. . TRBJ2-7 TRBV2 TGTGCCAGCAGGGGACTGAGGAGCGAGCAGTACTTC CASRGLRSEQYF
. . TRBJ1-2 TRBV21-1 TGTGCCAGCAGCAAAGGGGTTCAAGGCCAGGGAGGGAACTATGGCTACACCTTC CASSKGVQGQGGNYGYTF
many TRBD1 TRBJ2-1 TRBV6-6 TGTGCCAGCAGTGTCAGCCAGGGGGTCAATGAGCAGTTCTTC CASSVSQGVNEQFF
few . TRBJ2-5 TRBV20-1 TGCAGTGGAACCGGGGGCGGGCAAGAGACCCAGTACTTC CSGTGGGQETQYF
. . TRBJ2-1 TRBV18 TGTGCCAGCTCACCACAAAGGGGGACCCACAATGAGCAGTTCTTC CASSPQRGTHNEQFF
. TRBD2 TRBJ2-1 TRBV13 TGTGCCAGCAGCTCCGCGGGGGGGGTGTACAATGAGCAGTTCTTC CASSSAGGVYNEQFF
many . TRBJ2-5 TRBV10-3 TGTGCCATCAGGGAGGAAGAGACCCAGTACTTC CAIREEETQYF
. . TRBJ2-3 TRBV7-9 TGTGCCAGCAGCCCGAGGAGGAGCACAGATACGCAGTATTTT CASSPRRSTDTQYF
once . TRBJ1-4 TRBV28 TGTGCCAGCAGCCAGCCGCGGTGGGCTGCAACTAATGAAAAACTGTTTTTT CASSQPRWAATNEKLFF
. . TRBJ2-7 TRBV7-9 TGTGCCAGCAGCTCCGACCCTGGCGAGCAGTACTTC CASSSDPGEQYF
many TRBD2 TRBJ2-3 TRBV15 TGTGCCACCAGCAGAGATAGCGCCGGGGGGGCAGATACGCAGTATTTT CATSRDSAGGADTQYF